A single TCR beta chain is shown here with its context. These data come from a study of T cell changes during pregnancy in multiple sclerosis. The protocol was immunoSEQ multiplex PCR, while the TCRdb copy is restricted to in-frame clones and leaves out a portion. The profile shows 110,000 or so clones, 93% of them singletons. This receptor was obtained from a female donor with multiple sclerosis, enrolled in a pregnancy study. Sequencing used peripheral blood, obtained before pregnancy.

CDR3 nucleotide sequence: TGTGCCAGCAGCATCCGGACAGGGGAAAGTGAAAAACTGTTTTTT. Protein sequence: CASSIRTGESEKLFF. The genes are TRBV9 and TRBJ1-4; 9 bases align to TRBD1. This CDR3 is 15 amino acids long. Germline V gene sequence: CDR1 SGDLS, CDR2 YYNGEE. Trimming took 4 bases from V and 7 from J; bases not matched to a gene: 8.